The 3 T cell receptor beta chains below were found in one sample sequenced in a study of blood T cell repertoires in COVID-19 (dated by TCRdb to 2018 to 2021). Library preparation was by the immunoSEQ multiplex PCR assay. TCRdb's version of the immuneACCESS table is confined to in-frame rearrangements and falls short of the full clone set. An unresolved V gene accounts for under half of the shortfall where checked; the remainder is of unknown origin. In this sample the table shows about 120,000 clones, approximately 87% of which occur a single time. The ten largest make up 25% to 35% of the sample. Sequencing input: peripheral blood. The receptors were gathered from a woman in her seventies with acute or convalescent COVID-19.

The V call is TRBV7-9, the J call TRBJ2-2; 9 bases fit TRBD1. This CDR3 has 15 residues. CDR1 SEHNR and CDR2 FQNEAQ come from the germline V gene (reference sequence). V dropped 5 bases and J dropped 3; count of bases not matched to a gene: 4. CDR3: CASSSGTGYTGELFF. DNA for the CDR3: TGTGCCAGCAGCAGCGGGACAGGGTACACCGGGGAGCTGTTTTTT.

The J gene is TRBJ2-1, the V gene TRBV4-2; tentatively, D is TRBD2 (7 bases). The V end was cut by 2 bases, the J end by 8 bases, with 25 bases between. The germline V gene encodes CDR1 LGHNA and CDR2 YNFKEQ. The CDR3 sequence is 18 residues long. DNA of the CDR3: TGTGCCAGCAGCCAACAGAGCTCTTTCGCGGGCGGGGGCGATGAGCAGTTCTTC. Protein sequence: CASSQQSSFAGGGDEQFF.

This chain links TRBV5-1 with TRBJ1-6; D remains ambiguous. The CDR3 totals 16 residues. V gave up 0 bases and J gave up 0 bases, with 7 bases separating them. CDR1 is SGHRS, CDR2 YFSETQ, per germline. The CDR3 DNA reads TGCGCCAGCAGCTTGGGGGCAAGCTCCTATAATTCACCCCTCCACTTT. Protein: CASSLGASSYNSPLHF.